The 10 T cell receptor delta chains listed next were all sequenced from one sample in a study of γδ T cells in repeated Plasmodium falciparum infection. Flow sorting of PBMC yielded separate Vgamma9/Vdelta2+ and Vdelta2-negative gammadelta T cell populations for bulk repertoire analysis. TCRdb re-called the multiplex PCR reads via CATT. The sample consists of 85,000 to 95,000 delta-chain clones, about 1.5% of them appearing once. Sequenced: gamma-delta T cells from blood. The receptor set was obtained from a pool of human donors (malaria-infected and uninfected, not separated).

As concerns this clone: The protein that TCRdb holds for this DNA derives from a much larger clone and differs from the translated DNA at residue 13, which likely indicates a read error; the protein shown here is translated from the DNA. CDR3 protein: CALGDPAQLLRQSWGIRSGYTDKLIF. CDR3 bases: TGTGCTCTTGGGGACCCTGCTCAACTCCTACGACAGAGCTGGGGGATACGGTCGGGGTACACCGATAAACTCATCTTT. The chain carries TRDV1 and TRDJ1; 12 bases fit TRDD3. As TCRdb names no J gene, one was assigned here on the basis of a DNA match to germline. The CDR3 is 26 residues long. Germline assignment: CDR1 TSWWSYY and CDR2 QGS. V lost 3 bases to trimming and J lost 0 bases; unmatched junction nucleotides: 32.

In its sample, this clone was seen many times. The rearrangement uses TRDV1 and TRDJ1; 8 positions agree with TRDD3. Germline assignment: CDR1 TSWWSYY and CDR2 QGS. Unmatched junction bases numbered 23, after V lost 5 bases and J lost 0 bases. The length of the CDR3 is 21 residues. The DNA of the CDR3 is TGTGCTCTTGGGACATGTGATTCCCGTCGGGGATACAGCATGTACACCGATAAACTCATCTTT. Protein sequence: CALGTCDSRRGYSMYTDKLIF.

This clone was counted ten times or more. This chain uses TRDV1 with TRDJ1; the match to TRDD2 covers 8 bases. The J gene, missing from TCRdb, was assigned here through DNA to germline matching. CDR3 length: 22 amino acids. The junction had 26 bases not matched to a gene; V was cut back by 3 bases and J by 2 bases. Germline CDR1 TSWWSYY, CDR2 QGS. This CDR3 is CALGDHLYFLPRPRIGTDKLIF. CDR3 in DNA: TGTGCTCTTGGGGACCACCTTTACTTCCTACCCAGACCGCGGATAGGGACCGATAAACTCATCTTT.

This clone has ten or more counts. TCRdb's listed protein matches a much larger clone and diverges from this DNA's translation at residue 5, likely through a read error; the protein shown comes from the DNA. This chain connects TRDV2 to TRDJ3; TRDD3 matches 13 bases. The CDR3 spans 23 residues. Trimming took 3 bases from V and 0 from J; bases not matched to a gene: 16. Germline CDR1 GEAIGNYY, CDR2 EKD. The CDR3 DNA follows: TGTGCCTGTGACGCCGTTTCGGGACTGGGGGATACGCGGAGCTCCTGGGACACCCGACAGATGTTTTTC. Translating it yields CACDAVSGLGDTRSSWDTRQMFF.

In regard to this clone: TCRdb's protein for this DNA is that of a much larger clone and differs from the translation at residue 3, likely a read error; the protein shown is the DNA translation. This chain uses TRDV2 with TRDJ3; 10 bases line up with TRDD3. The J gene was not available in TCRdb and was assigned here by matching the DNA to germline segments. The length of the CDR3 is 21 residues. Per the germline V gene, CDR1 is GEAIGNYY and CDR2 is EKD. CDR3 in DNA: TGTGCCGGTGACACCGCGCTCCACACTGGGGGATCATCCTGGGACACCCGACAGATGTTTTTC. Its protein is CAGDTALHTGGSSWDTRQMFF.

This clone was found a few times. This likely reflects a read error, since a far larger clone is one base away. It is unclear where the CDR3 begins or ends on the DNA, so no DNA is shown, and the CDR3 is as TCRdb lists it. J is TRDJ1 and V is TRDV1; the table's D call of TRDD3 was not tested on the DNA. The germline V gene has CDR1 TSWWSYY and CDR2 QGS. The CDR3 is 19 residues long, counting both termini. The CDR3 here is CALGGWYWGIPGPSDKLIF.

In this sample, this clone turned up a few times. This DNA's translation and the protein TCRdb lists, from a much larger clone, do not match at residue 10, likely due to a read error; the protein shown is translated from the DNA. The chain has TRDV1 and TRDJ1; D is ambiguous. The CDR3 has 22 amino acids. The germline V gene has CDR1 TSWWSYY and CDR2 QGS. Trimming took off 2 bases at V and 0 bases at J, with 31 bases between the two ends. The CDR3 sequence: CALGEIYPDAHFYFKYTDKLIF. The CDR3 nucleotides are TGTGCTCTTGGGGAAATCTACCCCGACGCTCATTTTTATTTCAAGTACACCGATAAACTCATCTTT.

The table lists this clone with a few counts. The protein TCRdb gives is from a much larger clone and does not agree with this DNA's translation at residue 9, likely a read error; the protein shown here comes from the DNA. The rearrangement uses TRDV1 and TRDJ1; D may be TRDD2 (6 bases). TCRdb offers no J gene call, so here the DNA was matched to germline to obtain one. The germline CDR1 and CDR2 sequences are TSWWSYY and QGS. Trimming took 3 bases from V and 7 from J, leaving 12 bases between them. There are 13 residues in the CDR3. The CDR3 DNA reads TGTGCTCTTGGGGACCGGCCTTCCGCTAAACTCATCTTT. Translating gives CALGDRPSAKLIF.

The chain uses TRDV1 and TRDJ1, with TRDD2 matching over 9 bases. TCRdb records no J gene; here it was assigned by comparing the DNA to germline. Germline V gene data show CDR1 as TSWWSYY and CDR2 as QGS. The CDR3 consists of 21 residues. V was pared by 4 bases and J by 0 bases, with 21 bases of the junction left unmatched. The CDR3 reads CALGAAFLPYWTLPYTDKLIF. For the CDR3, the DNA is TGTGCTCTTGGGGCGGCCTTCCTACCGTACTGGACGTTACCGTACACCGATAAACTCATCTTT.

This clone came up a few times. A far larger clone is a single base away, which makes a read error likely. Other DNA sequences in this sample translate to the same CDR3. V gene TRDV1 combines with J gene TRDJ1; TRDD3 matches at 9 bases. This CDR3 has 19 amino acids. Trimming at V came to 0 bases and at J to 1 base, leaving 12 bases not matched to a gene. In germline, CDR1 is TSWWSYY, CDR2 QGS. Here the CDR3 DNA reads TGTGCTCTTGGGGAACTGACCGGGCCGAACTGGGGGACCACCGATAAACTCATCTTT. Translated, it gives CALGELTGPNWGTTDKLIF.